These T cell receptor beta chains were read from a single sample in a study of blood T cell repertoires in COVID-19. Sequencing was performed with immunoSEQ multiplex PCR; in TCRdb, only in-frame clones are kept and a portion is missing. The table lists some 200,000 clones, 70% to 90% of them singletons. Sequencing was done on a sample of peripheral blood. The source is a woman in her forties with acute or convalescent COVID-19. The CDR3 runs from the conserved cysteine through the conserved F or W.

v_call,j_call,cdr3_aa
TRBV5-4,TRBJ1-6,CASSEITGNSPLHF
TRBV10-1,TRBJ1-6,CASSGTANSPLHF
TRBV7-2,TRBJ1-4,CASSINRPTNEKLFF
TRBV5-1,TRBJ1-2,CASSLETARNYGYTF
TRBV5-6,TRBJ2-1,CASSRSGGSSYNEQFF
TRBV10-1,TRBJ2-1,CASSPPGQGALFGQFF
TRBV19,TRBJ1-5,CASSGGTGHQPQHF
TRBV27,TRBJ2-2,CASSAYVTGELFF
TRBV6-1,TRBJ1-2,CASSDIGTAYGYTF
TRBV30,TRBJ1-2,CAWIRGTLNYGYTF
TRBV7-3,TRBJ1-1,CASSLSSRNTEAFF
TRBV30,TRBJ1-2,CAWSKTGYYGYTF
TRBV15,TRBJ2-5,CATSRATRQETQYF
TRBV3-1/TRBV3-2,TRBJ1-2,CASSPPRAGGNYGYTF
TRBV4-1,TRBJ1-3,CASSLGGARSGNTIYF
TRBV6-5,TRBJ2-1,CASARGGGGNEQFF
TRBV29-1,TRBJ2-3,CSVLTSGGVDTQYF
TRBV7-2,TRBJ2-3,CASSLTSSTDTQYF